This record looks at one TCR beta chain sequence and its context. This entry comes from a study of identifying expanded T cells in peripheral blood. The assay was immunoSEQ multiplex PCR, and TCRdb's table has in-frame clones only and misses some. The repertoire holds under 100,000 clones, with 70% to 90% as singletons. The sample taken for sequencing was blood. This receptor was obtained from a person between 18 and 75 years old in good health.

The CDR3 loop is CASSRVSTGTAYEQYF. In DNA, the CDR3 is TGTGCCAGTAGTAGGGTTTCGACAGGGACAGCCTACGAGCAGTACTTC. The chain links TRBV19 to TRBJ2-7; TRBD1 aligns across 7 bases. The CDR3 totals 16 residues. Germline V CDR1 and CDR2: LNHDA, SQIVND (reference sequence). With 4 bases clipped from V and 2 bases from J, the junction kept 11 bases outside the gene matches.